This TCR beta chain was sequenced for a study of blood T cell repertoires in COVID-19. Turning to the study itself: COVID-19 samples, acute and convalescent, were from the United States, Italy and Spain.

Authors' analysis steps: Amplified reference gene primers provided the basis for estimating nucleated cell counts. Only in-frame clones appear in the TCRdb table, and some are missing; sequencing was by immunoSEQ multiplex PCR. The DNA was the basis for D and trimming; V, J and clone size are from that table. The data contain 400,000 to 450,000 clones, around 86% of them singletons. CDR3 length equals 16 residues. Germline loops: CDR1 LNHDA, CDR2 SQIVND (reference sequence). Trimming took off 1 base at V and 5 bases at J, with 17 bases between the two ends. The gene calls are TRBV19 and TRBJ1-1; D not certain. This receptor was identified in a young woman with active or convalescent COVID-19. Sequenced: peripheral blood. The CDR3 reads CASSIGEGWGGTEAFF. The CDR3 DNA follows: TGTGCCAGTAGTATAGGAGAGGGATGGGGAGGGACTGAAGCTTTCTTT.